Sequencing of this TCR beta chain was carried out in a study of T cell responses to AZD1222 COVID-19 vaccine. Generated by immunoSEQ multiplex PCR, the TCRdb table keeps only in-frame clones and is missing some. The sample consists of fewer than 200,000 clones, 75% to 90% of them appearing once. V was trimmed by 5 bases and J by 7 bases, leaving 9 bases between them. CDR3 length: 11 residues. In germline, CDR1 is MDHEN, CDR2 SYDVKM. The chain is built from TRBV28 and TRBJ2-7; D is uncertain. Sequenced here: peripheral blood, sampled 28 days after the second dose of the MenACWY control vaccine. The receptor was isolated from an adult who received the MenACWY meningococcal vaccine as a control. The CDR3 bases are TGTGCCAGCAGTGCTCCCACGGAGCAGTACTTC. Its protein product is CASSAPTEQYF.